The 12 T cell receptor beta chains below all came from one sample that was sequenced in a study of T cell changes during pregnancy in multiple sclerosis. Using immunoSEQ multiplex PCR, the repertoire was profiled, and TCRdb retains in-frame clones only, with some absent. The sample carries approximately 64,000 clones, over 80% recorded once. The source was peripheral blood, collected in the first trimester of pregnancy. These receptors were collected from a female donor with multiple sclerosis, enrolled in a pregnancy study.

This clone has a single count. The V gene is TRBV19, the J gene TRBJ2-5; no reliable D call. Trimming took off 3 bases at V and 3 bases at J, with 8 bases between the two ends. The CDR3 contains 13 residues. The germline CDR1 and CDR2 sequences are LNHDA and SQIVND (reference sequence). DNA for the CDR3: TGTGCCAGTAGTATCTGGGCAGAAGAGACCCAGTACTTC. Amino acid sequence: CASSIWAEETQYF.

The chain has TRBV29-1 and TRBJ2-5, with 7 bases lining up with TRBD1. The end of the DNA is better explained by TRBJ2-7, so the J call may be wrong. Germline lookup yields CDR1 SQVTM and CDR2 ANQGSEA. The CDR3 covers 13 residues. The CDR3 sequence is CSVRQGPAYEQYF. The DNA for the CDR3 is TGCAGCGTTCGACAGGGCCCGGCCTACGAGCAGTACTTC.

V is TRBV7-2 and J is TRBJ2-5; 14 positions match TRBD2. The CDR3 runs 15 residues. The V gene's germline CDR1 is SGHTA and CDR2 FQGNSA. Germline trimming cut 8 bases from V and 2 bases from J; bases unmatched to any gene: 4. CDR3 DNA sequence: TGTGCCAGCGGGACTAGCGGGAGCAGTCAAGAGACCCAGTACTTC. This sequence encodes CASGTSGSSQETQYF. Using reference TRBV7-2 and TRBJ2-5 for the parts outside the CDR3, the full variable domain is GAGVSQSPSNKVTEKGKDVELRCDPISGHTALYWYRQSLGQGLEFLIYFQGNSAPDKSGLPSDRFSAERTGGSVSTLTIQRTQQEDSAVYLCASGTSGSSQETQYFGPGTRLLVL.

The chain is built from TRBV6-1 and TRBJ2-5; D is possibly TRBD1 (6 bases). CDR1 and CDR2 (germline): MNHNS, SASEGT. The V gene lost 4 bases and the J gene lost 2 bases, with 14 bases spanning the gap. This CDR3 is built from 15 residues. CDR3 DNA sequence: TGTGCCAGCAGTGGCCTCCGGACAGAACAAGAGACCCAGTACTTC. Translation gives CASSGLRTEQETQYF.

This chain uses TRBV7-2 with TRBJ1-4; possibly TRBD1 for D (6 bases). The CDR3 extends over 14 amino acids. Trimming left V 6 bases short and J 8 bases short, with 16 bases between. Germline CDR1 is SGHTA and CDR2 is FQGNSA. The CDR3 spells CASSYSGVEEKLFF. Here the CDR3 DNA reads TGTGCCAGCAGTTATTCAGGGGTAGAGGAAAAACTGTTTTTT.

CDR3 in amino acids: CASSKGVEQYF. The CDR3, as DNA: TGTGCCAGTAGTAAGGGGGTCGAGCAGTACTTC. The chain uses TRBV19 and TRBJ2-7, with D perhaps matching TRBD1 (6 bases). V shed 4 bases and J shed 6 bases, with 7 bases lying between them. From germline, CDR1 is LNHDA and CDR2 SQIVND (reference sequence). The CDR3 loop spans 11 amino acids.

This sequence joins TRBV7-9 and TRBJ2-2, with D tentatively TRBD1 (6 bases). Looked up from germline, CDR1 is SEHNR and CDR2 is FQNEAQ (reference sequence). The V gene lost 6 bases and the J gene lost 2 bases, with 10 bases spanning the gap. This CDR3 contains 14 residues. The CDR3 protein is CASRWTVNTGELFF. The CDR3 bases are TGTGCCAGCAGGTGGACAGTCAACACCGGGGAGCTGTTTTTT.

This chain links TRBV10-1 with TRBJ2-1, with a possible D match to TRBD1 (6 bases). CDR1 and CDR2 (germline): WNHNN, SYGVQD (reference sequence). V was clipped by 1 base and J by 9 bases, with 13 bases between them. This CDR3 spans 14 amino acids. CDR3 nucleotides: TGCGCCAGCAGTGAGTGTCCAGGGGTGGGTGAGCAGTTCTTC. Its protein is CASSECPGVGEQFF.

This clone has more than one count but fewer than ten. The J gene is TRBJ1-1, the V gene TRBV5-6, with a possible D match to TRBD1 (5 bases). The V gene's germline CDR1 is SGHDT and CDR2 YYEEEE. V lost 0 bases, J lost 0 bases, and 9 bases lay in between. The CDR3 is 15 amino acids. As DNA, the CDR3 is TGTGCCAGCAGCTTGGAAGGGGTCCTGAACACTGAAGCTTTCTTT. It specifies CASSLEGVLNTEAFF.

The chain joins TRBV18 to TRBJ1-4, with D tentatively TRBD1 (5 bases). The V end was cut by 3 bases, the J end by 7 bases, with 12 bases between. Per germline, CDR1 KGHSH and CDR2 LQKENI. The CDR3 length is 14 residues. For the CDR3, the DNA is TGTGCCAGCTCACCGAAAAGGGGAAGTGAAAAACTGTTTTTT. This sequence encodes CASSPKRGSEKLFF. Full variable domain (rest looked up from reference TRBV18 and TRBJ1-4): NAGVMQNPRHLVRRRGQEARLRCSPMKGHSHVYWYRQLPEEGLKFMVYLQKENIIDESGMPKERFSAEFPKEGPSILRIQQVVRGDSAAYFCASSPKRGSEKLFFGSGTQLSVL.

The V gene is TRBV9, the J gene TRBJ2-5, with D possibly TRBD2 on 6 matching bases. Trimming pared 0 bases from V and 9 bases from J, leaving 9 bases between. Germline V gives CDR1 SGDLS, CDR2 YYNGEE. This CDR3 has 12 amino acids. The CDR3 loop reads CASSVERGAQYF. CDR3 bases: TGTGCCAGCAGCGTAGAACGCGGGGCCCAGTACTTC.

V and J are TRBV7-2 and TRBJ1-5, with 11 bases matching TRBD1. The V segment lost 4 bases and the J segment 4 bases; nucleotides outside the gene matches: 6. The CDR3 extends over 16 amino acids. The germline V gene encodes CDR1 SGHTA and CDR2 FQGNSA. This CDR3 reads CASSSWTGGRNQPQHF. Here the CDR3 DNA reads TGTGCCAGCAGCTCATGGACAGGGGGCAGGAATCAGCCCCAGCATTTT.